This is a list of T cell receptor beta chains from one sample in a study of T cells in Graves' hyperthyroidism and ophthalmopathy. TCRdb itself ran the multiplex PCR reads through MiXCR, one entry per CDR3 protein. This table holds about half a million distinct CDR3 sequences, around a quarter found once. The sequenced sample was blood. These receptors originate from a woman under 40 with Graves' ophthalmopathy. The CDR3 runs from the conserved cysteine through the conserved F or W. Rows may omit the clone size; those that give it use once, few, many or a size class.

clone_size | j_call | v_call | cdr3_aa
once | TRBJ2-7 | TRBV2 | CASILQGVSEQYF
many | TRBJ1-2 | TRBV12-3/TRBV12-4 | CASSLGSPYGYTF
many | TRBJ2-7 | TRBV6-5 | CASSPGGARNEQYF
many | TRBJ1-1 | TRBV6-5 | CASSYSMDANTEAFF
few | TRBJ2-5 | TRBV6-2/TRBV6-3 | CASSPTRQGQETQYF
few | TRBJ1-5 | TRBV2 | CASKGGRSSNQPQHF
many | TRBJ1-1 | TRBV5-5 | CASSLDPGMNTEAFF
- | TRBJ2-7 | TRBV11-2 | CASTSQDYPTPYEQYF
many | TRBJ2-7 | TRBV29-1 | CSVPGQDSYEQYF
many | TRBJ2-7 | TRBV12-3/TRBV12-4 | CASRAGLAGRHEQYF
many | TRBJ2-7 | TRBV7-6 | CASSPGQSSYEQYF
- | TRBJ2-5 | TRBV20-1 | CSAPGRPSGETQYF
- | TRBJ1-5 | TRBV15 | CATSRDLGLNAYNQPQHF
- | TRBJ2-4 | TRBV11-2 | CASSNNPGLDIQYF
- | TRBJ2-7 | TRBV10-3 | CASKNLGGGYEQYF
many | TRBJ1-1 | TRBV2 | CASSEVGNQNTEAFF
many | TRBJ1-5 | TRBV6-1 | CASSGKTGQSLSNQPQHF
few | TRBJ2-5 | TRBV5-4 | CASSRTGGDERETQYF
- | TRBJ1-6 | TRBV5-8 | CASSTRVWPLHF
- | TRBJ2-7 | TRBV2 | CASSGGTSSYEQYF
many | TRBJ2-7 | TRBV29-1 | CSVEGRQANEQYF
- | TRBJ1-1 | TRBV30 | CAWGYGGSTEAFF
many | TRBJ1-5 | TRBV28 | CASKSERPNQPQHF
many | TRBJ2-7 | TRBV13 | CASSAGQGSYEQYF
many | TRBJ2-7 | TRBV6-5 | CASSHSEYEQYF
few | TRBJ2-7 | TRBV2 | CASSDLGGQGTTYEQYF
few | TRBJ2-7 | TRBV6-1 | CASSPAGIRGPYEQYF
many | TRBJ2-7 | TRBV18 | CASSPPSTPSYEQYF
many | TRBJ2-3 | TRBV7-9 | CASNPMLSDTQYF
- | TRBJ2-2 | TRBV6-2/TRBV6-3 | CASTAGGPNTGELFF
- | TRBJ1-1 | TRBV18 | CASSPRSGWSAEAFF
- | TRBJ1-1 | TRBV6-2/TRBV6-3 | CASRQRDSGYTEAFF
- | TRBJ2-5 | TRBV2 | CASDGGPSLETQYF
few | TRBJ1-1 | TRBV9 | CASSVDGPVNTEAFF
few | TRBJ2-2 | TRBV11-2 | CASSLVYSAANTGELFF
many | TRBJ2-7 | TRBV11-2 | CASKPGNSYEQYF
- | TRBJ1-1 | TRBV7-6 | CASSSLGGQGEAFF
many | TRBJ2-5 | TRBV19 | CASSIGTAETQYF
few | TRBJ2-2 | TRBV20-1 | CSARDITPGELFF
- | TRBJ2-5 | TRBV4-1 | CASSLLRDYQETQYF
few | TRBJ1-2 | TRBV5-1 | CSSSLGGDYGYTF
many | TRBJ2-7 | TRBV6-5 | CASSYTGYGQYF
many | TRBJ1-5 | TRBV24-1 | CASNVDRGLVPNQPQHF
once | TRBJ1-5 | TRBV6-2/TRBV6-3 | CASSRRGTGGWQPQHF
- | TRBJ1-2 | TRBV20-1 | CSAITGTGLIYGYTF
- | TRBJ1-6 | TRBV28 | CASSPLRTGGLSPLHF
many | TRBJ1-1 | TRBV6-5 | CASSYKFLAFF
- | TRBJ1-1 | TRBV12-3/TRBV12-4 | CASSLVQGKVF
many | TRBJ1-1 | TRBV28 | CASSPMLEITEAFF
- | TRBJ1-1 | TRBV6-2/TRBV6-3 | CASQTRSNTEAFF
many | TRBJ1-2 | TRBV11-2 | CASSWQNTGDGYTF
few | TRBJ2-2 | TRBV4-3 | CASSQDRGITGELFF
few | TRBJ1-5 | TRBV11-1 | CASSLSDGPGVPQPQHF
many | TRBJ2-5 | TRBV7-8 | CASTPSQAGLKETQYF